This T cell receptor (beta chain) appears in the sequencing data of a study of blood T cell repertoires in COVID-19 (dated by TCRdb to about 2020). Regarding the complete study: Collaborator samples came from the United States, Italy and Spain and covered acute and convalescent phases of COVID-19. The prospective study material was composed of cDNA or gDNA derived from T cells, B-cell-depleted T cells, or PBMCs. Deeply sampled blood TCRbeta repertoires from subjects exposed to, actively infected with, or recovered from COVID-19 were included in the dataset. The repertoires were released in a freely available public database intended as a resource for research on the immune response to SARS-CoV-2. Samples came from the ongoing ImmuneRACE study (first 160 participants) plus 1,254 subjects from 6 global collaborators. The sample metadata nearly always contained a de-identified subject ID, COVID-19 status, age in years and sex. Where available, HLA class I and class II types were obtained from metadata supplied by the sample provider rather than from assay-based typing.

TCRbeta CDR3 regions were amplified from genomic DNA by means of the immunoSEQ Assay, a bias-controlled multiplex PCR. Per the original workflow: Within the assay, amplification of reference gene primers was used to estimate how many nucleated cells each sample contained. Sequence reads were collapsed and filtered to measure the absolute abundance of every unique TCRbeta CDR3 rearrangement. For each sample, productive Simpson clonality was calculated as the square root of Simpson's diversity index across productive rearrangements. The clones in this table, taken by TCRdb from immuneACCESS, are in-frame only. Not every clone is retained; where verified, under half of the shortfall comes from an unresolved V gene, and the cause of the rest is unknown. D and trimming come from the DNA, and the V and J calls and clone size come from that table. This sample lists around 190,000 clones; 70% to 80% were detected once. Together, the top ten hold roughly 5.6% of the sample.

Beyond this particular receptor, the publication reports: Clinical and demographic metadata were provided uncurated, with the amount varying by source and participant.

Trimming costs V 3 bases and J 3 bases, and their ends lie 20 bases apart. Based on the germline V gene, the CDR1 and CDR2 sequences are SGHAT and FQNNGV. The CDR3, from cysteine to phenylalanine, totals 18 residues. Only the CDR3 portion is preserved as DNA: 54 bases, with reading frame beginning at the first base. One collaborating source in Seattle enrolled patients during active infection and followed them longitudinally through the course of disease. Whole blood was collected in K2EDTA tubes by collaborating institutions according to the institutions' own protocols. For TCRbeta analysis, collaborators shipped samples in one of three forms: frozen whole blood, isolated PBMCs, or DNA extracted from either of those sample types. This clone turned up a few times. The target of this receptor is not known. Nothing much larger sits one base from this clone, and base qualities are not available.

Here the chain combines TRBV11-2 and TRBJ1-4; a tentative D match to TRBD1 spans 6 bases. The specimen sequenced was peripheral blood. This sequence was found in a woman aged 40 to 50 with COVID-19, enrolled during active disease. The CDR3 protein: CASSLGERGAQSNEKLFF. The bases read TGTGCCAGCAGCTTGGGAGAGCGGGGGGCGCAGTCTAATGAAAAACTGTTTTTT.